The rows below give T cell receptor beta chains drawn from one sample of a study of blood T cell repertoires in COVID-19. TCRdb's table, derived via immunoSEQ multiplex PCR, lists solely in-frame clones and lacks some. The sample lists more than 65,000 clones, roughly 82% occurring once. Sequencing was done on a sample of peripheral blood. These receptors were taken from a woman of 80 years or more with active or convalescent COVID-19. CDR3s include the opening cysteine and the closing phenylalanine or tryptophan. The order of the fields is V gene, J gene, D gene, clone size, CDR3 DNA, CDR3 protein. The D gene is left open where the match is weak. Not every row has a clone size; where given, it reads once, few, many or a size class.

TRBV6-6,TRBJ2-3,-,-,TGTGCCAGCAGCCCATCGGGACACCCCACAGATACGCAGTATTTT,CASSPSGHPTDTQYF
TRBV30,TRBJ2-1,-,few,TGTGCCTGGAGGGGGGGAAACAATGAGCAGTTCTTC,CAWRGGNNEQFF
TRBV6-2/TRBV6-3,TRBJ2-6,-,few,TGTGCCAGCAGTTACTCTCAGGGGGACTTGTTCTCTGGGGCCAACGTCCTGACTTTC,CASSYSQGDLFSGANVLTF
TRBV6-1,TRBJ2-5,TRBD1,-,TGTGCCAGCAGTGGATGGGACAGGGGGAAAGAGACCCAGTACTTC,CASSGWDRGKETQYF
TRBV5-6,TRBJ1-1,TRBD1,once,TGTGCCAGCAGCTGGGACAGGGGGACTGAAGCTTTCTTT,CASSWDRGTEAFF
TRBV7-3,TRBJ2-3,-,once,TGTGCCAGCAGCGAGCAGGGGGGAGATACGCAGTATTTT,CASSEQGGDTQYF
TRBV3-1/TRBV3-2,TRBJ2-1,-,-,TGTGCCAGCAGCCTTACTAACAATGAGCAGTTCTTC,CASSLTNNEQFF
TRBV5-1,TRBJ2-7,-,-,TGCGCCAGCAGCTTGTCTGGAGCCTACGAGCAGTACTTC,CASSLSGAYEQYF
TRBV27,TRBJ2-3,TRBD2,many,TGTGCCAGCAGTTTAGGACTAGCGGGGGTTCATACGCAGTATTTT,CASSLGLAGVHTQYF
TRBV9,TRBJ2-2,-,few,TGTGCCAGCAGCCCCCGACAGTTTTCGAACACCGGGGAGCTGTTTTTT,CASSPRQFSNTGELFF
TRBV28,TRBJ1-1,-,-,TGTGCCAGCAGTCTAGAGGGTCTGGGGAACACTGAAGCTTTCTTT,CASSLEGLGNTEAFF
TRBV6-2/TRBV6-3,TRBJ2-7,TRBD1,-,TGTGCCAGCAGTTACTCGACAGGGAGAGTGAACGAGCAGTACTTC,CASSYSTGRVNEQYF
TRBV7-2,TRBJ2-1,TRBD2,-,TGTGCCTCCCTCCTTAATTGGCGGGGGGCCTACAATGAGCAGTTCTTC,CASLLNWRGAYNEQFF
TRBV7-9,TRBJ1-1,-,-,TGTGCCAGCAGCTTTTCAGGGAACACTGAAGCTTTCTTT,CASSFSGNTEAFF
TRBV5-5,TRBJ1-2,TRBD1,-,TGTGCCAGCAGCTACCACGGGACAGCCGATAACTATGGCTACACCTTC,CASSYHGTADNYGYTF
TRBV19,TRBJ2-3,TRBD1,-,TGTGCCAGTAGCCTCAGTAGGGGGCGGTTCACAGATACGCAGTATTTT,CASSLSRGRFTDTQYF